This T cell receptor (beta chain) was sequenced in a study of blood T cell repertoires in COVID-19 (dated by TCRdb to about 2020). Notes on the research overall: The collaborator samples originated in the United States, Italy and Spain and spanned the acute and convalescent phases of COVID-19. The prospective study material was composed of cDNA or gDNA derived from T cells, B-cell-depleted T cells, or PBMCs. Deeply sampled blood TCRbeta repertoires from subjects exposed to, actively infected with, or recovered from COVID-19 were included in the dataset. The repertoires were released in a freely available public database meant as a resource for research on the immune response to SARS-CoV-2. Samples came from the ongoing ImmuneRACE study (first 160 participants) plus 1,254 subjects from 6 global collaborators. A de-identified subject ID, COVID-19 status, age in years and sex were almost always included in the sample metadata. Where HLA class I and class II types were available, the types were taken from metadata supplied by the sample provider, not from assay-based typing.

About this clone: Its antigen target is currently unknown. The sample holds no much larger clone one base away, and base qualities are not on file.

Overall study outcomes, separate from this receptor: How much clinical and demographic metadata was included differed by source and by participant, and the metadata was provided uncurated.

TCRbeta CDR3 regions were amplified from genomic DNA using the immunoSEQ Assay, a bias-controlled multiplex PCR. From the authors' description of their analysis: Nucleated cell counts per sample were estimated from amplification of reference gene primers within the assay. Sequence reads were collapsed and filtered to measure the absolute abundance of every unique TCRbeta CDR3 rearrangement. For each sample, productive Simpson clonality was calculated by taking the square root of Simpson's diversity index across productive rearrangements. What TCRdb holds here is the immuneACCESS table cut down to in-frame rearrangements. Part of the clones is not present; checked against another copy, under half of the missing clones reflect an unresolved V gene, and the others are unexplained. From that table come the V and J calls and clone size; the DNA was used to work out D and trimming. This sample comprises 100,000 or so clones, roughly 79% of them detected only once. The ten largest clones take up approximately 38% of the sample.

Each collaborating institution followed its own protocols to collect whole blood in K2EDTA tubes. For TCRbeta analysis, collaborators shipped samples as frozen whole blood, isolated PBMCs, or DNA extracted from either of those sample types. From its cysteine to its phenylalanine, the CDR3 spans 16 amino acids. Only the CDR3 portion is preserved as DNA: 48 bases, with reading frame beginning at the first base. For this chain, trimming is 4 bases at the V end and 4 bases at the J end, and the number of junction bases without a gene match is 10. CDR1 MNHNS and CDR2 SASEGT are derived from the germline V gene.

The rearranged chain carries TRBV6-1 and TRBJ2-1; TRBD1 fits 7 bases in the junction. The origin of this receptor is a man at least 80 years old with acute or convalescent COVID-19. The material sequenced was peripheral blood. Here the CDR3 is given as CASSGPPGQLYNEQFF. The DNA reads as follows: TGTGCCAGCAGTGGACCCCCGGGACAGTTGTACAATGAGCAGTTCTTC.